The entry below describes one TCR beta chain. Its antigen remains unknown. This sample was taken from a study of T cells after yellow fever vaccination. Points from the study as a whole: Re-detected after boosting: most primary clones, about 96% of CD4 and around 86% of CD8. Some clonotypes, a small share, were shared between CD4 and CD8 compartments.

As TCR cDNA was made by 5'RACE template switching, a universal primer site and UMIs were added. TCRdb reprocessed the 5' RACE reads with MiXCR, giving one entry per CDR3 protein. The sample consists of hundreds of thousands of distinct CDR3 sequences, approximately 8% of them appearing once. Germline V gene sequence: CDR1 MDHEN, CDR2 SYDVKM. The V gene lost 6 bases and the J gene lost 4 bases, with 13 bases spanning the gap. The CDR3 spans 14 residues. The rearrangement uses TRBV28 and TRBJ1-3, with D unclear. The origin of this receptor is a man younger than 30 who received the YFV17D yellow fever vaccine. Here the sequenced sample was CD4+ T cells sorted from PBMCs, taken 5 days after the yellow fever booster vaccination. Here the CDR3 reads CASSSGPLGNTIYF. CDR3 DNA: TGTGCCAGCAGCTCGGGTCCCCTCGGAAACACCATATATTTT.